This passage covers 3 T cell receptor beta chains from one sample sequenced in a study of CD8+ T cells in alopecia areata. Noted treatment: oral pan-JAK inhibitor, 5-10 mg twice daily. Extracted RNA was reverse transcribed, and the resulting cDNA served as sequencing template. Repertoires were generated with immunoSEQ multiplex PCR, while TCRdb's copy carries only in-frame clones and drops some. The sample has roughly 110,000 clones, around 83% seen once. The sample consisted of CD8+ T cells sorted from blood, taken at week 24, from a patient treated with tofacitinib. All receptors come from a human donor with alopecia areata.

The V gene is TRBV27, the J gene TRBJ2-3, with a tentative D call TRBD2 (5 bases). Germline CDR1 is MNHEY and CDR2 is SMNVEV (reference sequence). V was shortened by 2 bases and J by 2 bases, with 11 bases between the two germline ends. This CDR3 has 15 residues. This CDR3 is CASSLEGGNTDTQYF. The CDR3 nucleotides are TGTGCCAGCAGTTTAGAGGGCGGAAACACAGATACGCAGTATTTT.

The chain couples TRBV6-1 to TRBJ2-2, with unresolved D. Germline V gives CDR1 MNHNS, CDR2 SASEGT. With 10 bases removed from V and 5 bases from J, the gap between germline ends came to 11 bases. The CDR3 extends over 12 amino acids. The CDR3 DNA sequence: TGTGCCATAGTCCTTCCAACCGGGGAGCTGTTTTTT. Translation: CAIVLPTGELFF.

This chain links TRBV14 with TRBJ2-7, with D perhaps given as TRBD1 or TRBD2 (5 bases each). Trimming took off 3 bases at V and 2 bases at J, with 20 bases between the two ends. Germline V gene lookup returns CDR1 SGHDN and CDR2 FVKESK. The CDR3 contains 17 residues. The chain's CDR3 is CASSHLSQGERAYEQYF. The CDR3 DNA reads as TGTGCCAGCAGCCACCTCAGCCAGGGAGAAAGGGCCTACGAGCAGTACTTC.